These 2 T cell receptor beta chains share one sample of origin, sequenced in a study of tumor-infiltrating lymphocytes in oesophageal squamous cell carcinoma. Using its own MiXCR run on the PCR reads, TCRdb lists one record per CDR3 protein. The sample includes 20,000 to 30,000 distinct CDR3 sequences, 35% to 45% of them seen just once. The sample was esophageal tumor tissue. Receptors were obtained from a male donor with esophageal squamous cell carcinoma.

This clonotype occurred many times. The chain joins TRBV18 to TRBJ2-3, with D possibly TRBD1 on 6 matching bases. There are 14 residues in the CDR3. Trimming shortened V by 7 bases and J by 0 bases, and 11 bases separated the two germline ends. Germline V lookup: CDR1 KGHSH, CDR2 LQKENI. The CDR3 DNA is TGTGCCAGCTGCTCTCAGGGGAGCACAGATACGCAGTATTTT. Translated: CASCSQGSTDTQYF. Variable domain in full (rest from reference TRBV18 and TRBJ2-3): NAGVMQNPRHLVRRRGQEARLRCSPMKGHSHVYWYRQLPEEGLKFMVYLQKENIIDESGMPKERFSAEFPKEGPSILRIQQVVRGDSAAYFCASCSQGSTDTQYFGPGTRLTVL.

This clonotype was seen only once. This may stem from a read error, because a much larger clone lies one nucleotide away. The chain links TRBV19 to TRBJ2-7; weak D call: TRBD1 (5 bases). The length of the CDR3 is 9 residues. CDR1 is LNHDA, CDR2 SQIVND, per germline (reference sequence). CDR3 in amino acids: CACSVSRVF. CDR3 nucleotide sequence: TGTGCCTGTAGTGTCTCCAGGGTTTTC.